This TCR beta chain was identified in a study of T cells in Graves' hyperthyroidism and ophthalmopathy. Whole-study results and caveats: Ophthalmopathy was distinguished from stable hyperthyroidism by 13 V-J signatures.

Patients counted as stable if ophthalmopathy did not develop within 18 months. CDR3 size: 11 residues. The germline V gene has CDR1 MNHNS and CDR2 SASEGT. The V gene lost 3 bases and the J gene lost 16 bases, with 13 bases spanning the gap. Of note for this clonotype: Its specificity is unknown.

Amplified regions were TCR beta CDR3 sequences from RNA transcripts. The study used the HTBI primer set for a first-round RT-PCR of the TCR CDR3. MiXCR, applied by TCRdb to the multiplex PCR reads, yields one record per CDR3 protein. The sample carries 300,000 to 350,000 distinct CDR3 sequences, about 15% recorded once. V is TRBV6-1 and J is TRBJ1-5; D remains unclear. Specimen: blood. The receptor was derived from a woman in her twenties or thirties with Graves' hyperthyroidism. The CDR3 region is CASSDPNKSHF. The DNA for the CDR3 is TGTGCCAGCAGTGACCCCAATAAGTCACATTTT.